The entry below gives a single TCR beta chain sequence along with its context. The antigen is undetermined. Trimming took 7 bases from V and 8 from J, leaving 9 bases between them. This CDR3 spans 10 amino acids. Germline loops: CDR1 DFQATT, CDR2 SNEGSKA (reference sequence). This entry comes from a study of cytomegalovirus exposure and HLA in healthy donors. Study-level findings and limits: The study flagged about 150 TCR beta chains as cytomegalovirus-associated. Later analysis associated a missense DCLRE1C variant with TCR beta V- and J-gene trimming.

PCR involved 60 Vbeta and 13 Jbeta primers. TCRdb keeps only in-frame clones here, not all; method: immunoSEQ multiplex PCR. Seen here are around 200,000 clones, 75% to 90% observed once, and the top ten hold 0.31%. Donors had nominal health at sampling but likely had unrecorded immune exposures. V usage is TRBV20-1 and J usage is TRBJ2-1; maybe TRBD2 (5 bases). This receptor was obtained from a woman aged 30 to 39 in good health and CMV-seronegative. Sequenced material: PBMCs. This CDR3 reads CSVTGYEQFF. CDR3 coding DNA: TGCAGTGTAACGGGGTATGAGCAGTTCTTC.